The entry below gives a single T cell receptor (beta chain) sequence along with its context. The RNA input was about 0.5 to 1 ug, and it was reverse transcribed with random hexamers. One entry per CDR3 protein results from TCRdb running MiXCR on the immunoSEQ multiplex PCR reads. The sample carries roughly 120,000 distinct CDR3 sequences, around 94% recorded once. The data stem from a study of CD8 T cells in Susac syndrome. TEMRA cells were enriched by FACS, and CD4+ and CD8+ T cells were negatively isolated. The CDR3 runs 13 residues. The trim removed 1 base at V and 7 bases at J, leaving 4 bases unmatched. Looked up from germline, CDR1 is MNHEY and CDR2 is SVGAGI.

This receptor was identified in a human donor in good health. The chain employs TRBV6-5 and TRBJ2-7, with 7 bases that match TRBD1. Sequenced sample: CD4+ T cells from PBMCs. CDR3 amino acids: CASSYYRGAEQYF. CDR3 sequence (DNA): TGTGCCAGCAGTTACTACAGGGGTGCGGAGCAGTACTTC.